This is a list of T cell receptor beta chains from one sample in a study of blood T cell repertoires in COVID-19. Sequencing was performed with immunoSEQ multiplex PCR; in TCRdb, only in-frame clones are kept and a portion is missing. The sample records roughly 180,000 clones, around 88% being singletons. Sequencing used peripheral blood. Receptor source: a woman under 40 with acute or convalescent COVID-19. Each CDR3 is given with its conserved first and last residue. D genes are given only for firm matches. Clone size appears in some rows only: once, few, many, or a class for an expanded clone.

J gene: TRBJ1-3; clone size: NA; V gene: TRBV12-3/TRBV12-4; D gene: NA; CDR3 protein: CASSLTGRNTIYF; CDR3 DNA: TGTGCCAGCAGTTTAACAGGGAGAAACACCATATATTTT
J gene: TRBJ2-7; clone size: NA; V gene: TRBV2; D gene: TRBD2; CDR3 protein: CASRPGLAGSEQYF; CDR3 DNA: TGTGCCAGCAGACCGGGACTAGCGGGCTCCGAGCAGTACTTC
J gene: TRBJ2-7; clone size: NA; V gene: TRBV28; D gene: TRBD2; CDR3 protein: CASSHRILAGNYEQYF; CDR3 DNA: TGTGCCAGCAGCCACAGAATTCTAGCGGGTAACTACGAGCAGTACTTC
J gene: TRBJ1-6; clone size: few; V gene: TRBV18; D gene: TRBD1; CDR3 protein: CASSRGQGRHSPLHF; CDR3 DNA: TGTGCCAGCTCACGCGGACAGGGGCGGCATTCACCCCTCCACTTT
J gene: TRBJ2-4; clone size: NA; V gene: TRBV5-1; D gene: NA; CDR3 protein: CASSLGLAGNIQYF; CDR3 DNA: TGCGCCAGCAGCTTGGGTCTAGCTGGCAACATTCAGTACTTC
J gene: TRBJ2-1; clone size: NA; V gene: TRBV5-1; D gene: NA; CDR3 protein: CASSPGGLPRYNEQFF; CDR3 DNA: TGCGCCAGCAGCCCGGGCGGGCTGCCTAGGTACAATGAGCAGTTCTTC
J gene: TRBJ2-3; clone size: NA; V gene: TRBV18; D gene: NA; CDR3 protein: CASSQGADTQYF; CDR3 DNA: TGTGCCAGCTCGCAAGGAGCAGATACGCAGTATTTT
J gene: TRBJ2-3; clone size: NA; V gene: TRBV7-2; D gene: NA; CDR3 protein: CASSFGGLEADTQYF; CDR3 DNA: TGTGCCAGCAGCTTCGGAGGGCTAGAGGCAGATACGCAGTATTTT
J gene: TRBJ2-3; clone size: once; V gene: TRBV14; D gene: NA; CDR3 protein: CASSLSPDTQYF; CDR3 DNA: TGTGCCAGCAGCCTTTCTCCAGATACGCAGTATTTT
J gene: TRBJ2-3; clone size: NA; V gene: TRBV20-1; D gene: NA; CDR3 protein: CSASLTRGDTQYF; CDR3 DNA: TGCAGTGCTAGTCTAACCAGGGGAGATACGCAGTATTTT
J gene: TRBJ2-2; clone size: NA; V gene: TRBV19; D gene: NA; CDR3 protein: CASTATTNTGELFF; CDR3 DNA: TGTGCCAGTACCGCGACTACGAACACCGGGGAGCTGTTTTTT
J gene: TRBJ1-6; clone size: NA; V gene: TRBV7-9; D gene: NA; CDR3 protein: CASSFTGRNSPLHF; CDR3 DNA: TGTGCCAGCAGCTTCACAGGGCGGAATTCACCCCTCCACTTT
J gene: TRBJ2-2; clone size: once; V gene: TRBV11-2; D gene: NA; CDR3 protein: CASSLGGGGELFF; CDR3 DNA: TGTGCCAGCAGCTTAGGCGGTGGCGGGGAGCTGTTTTTT
J gene: TRBJ2-5; clone size: NA; V gene: TRBV27; D gene: TRBD2; CDR3 protein: CASKKTSGSGETQYF; CDR3 DNA: TGTGCCAGCAAGAAGACTAGCGGGAGTGGGGAGACCCAGTACTTC
J gene: TRBJ2-7; clone size: NA; V gene: TRBV20-1; D gene: NA; CDR3 protein: CSARVAKLLYF; CDR3 DNA: TGCAGTGCTAGAGTGGCCAAATTGCTGTACTTC
J gene: TRBJ2-2; clone size: NA; V gene: TRBV7-2; D gene: NA; CDR3 protein: CASSSSGELFF; CDR3 DNA: TGTGCCAGCAGCTCGTCCGGGGAGCTGTTTTTT
J gene: TRBJ1-5; clone size: once; V gene: TRBV5-8; D gene: TRBD1; CDR3 protein: CASSLDRGSGGSNQPQHF; CDR3 DNA: TGTGCCAGCAGCTTGGACAGGGGCTCGGGTGGTAGCAATCAGCCCCAGCATTTT
J gene: TRBJ1-2; clone size: NA; V gene: TRBV7-9; D gene: TRBD1; CDR3 protein: CASSLETGINYGYTF; CDR3 DNA: TGTGCCAGCAGCTTAGAGACAGGGATTAACTATGGCTACACCTTC
J gene: TRBJ2-2; clone size: few; V gene: TRBV27; D gene: NA; CDR3 protein: CASTPLRGSEWELFF; CDR3 DNA: TGTGCCAGCACCCCTTTGCGAGGGAGCGAGTGGGAGCTGTTTTTT
J gene: TRBJ1-3; clone size: NA; V gene: TRBV13; D gene: NA; CDR3 protein: CASSSGFSGNTIYF; CDR3 DNA: TGTGCCAGCAGCTCGGGGTTCTCTGGAAACACCATATATTTT
J gene: TRBJ1-2; clone size: NA; V gene: TRBV6-6; D gene: NA; CDR3 protein: CASTYPSLLGGYTF; CDR3 DNA: TGTGCCAGCACTTATCCCAGTCTACTAGGGGGCTACACCTTC
J gene: TRBJ2-3; clone size: NA; V gene: TRBV7-9; D gene: TRBD2; CDR3 protein: CASSSGLAGRTDTQYF; CDR3 DNA: TGTGCCAGCAGCTCGGGACTAGCGGGCCGGACAGATACGCAGTATTTT
J gene: TRBJ2-5; clone size: NA; V gene: TRBV5-1; D gene: NA; CDR3 protein: CASSLDTQETQYF; CDR3 DNA: TGCGCCAGCAGCTTGGACACCCAAGAGACCCAGTACTTC
J gene: TRBJ2-7; clone size: NA; V gene: TRBV30; D gene: NA; CDR3 protein: CAWSAGVTYEQYF; CDR3 DNA: TGTGCCTGGAGTGCCGGGGTGACCTACGAGCAGTACTTC
J gene: TRBJ1-2; clone size: NA; V gene: TRBV4-2; D gene: TRBD1; CDR3 protein: CASSRGQVSNYGYTF; CDR3 DNA: TGTGCCAGCAGCCGAGGACAGGTTTCTAACTATGGCTACACCTTC
J gene: TRBJ2-3; clone size: NA; V gene: TRBV5-8; D gene: TRBD2; CDR3 protein: CASSFRRLAGGGDTQYF; CDR3 DNA: TGTGCCAGCAGCTTTCGGAGACTAGCGGGAGGAGGAGATACGCAGTATTTT
J gene: TRBJ2-1; clone size: NA; V gene: TRBV11-2; D gene: TRBD2; CDR3 protein: CASSSPLLAGGFYNEQFF; CDR3 DNA: TGTGCCAGCAGCTCCCCCCTGTTAGCGGGAGGATTTTACAATGAGCAGTTCTTC
J gene: TRBJ2-1; clone size: NA; V gene: TRBV5-1; D gene: NA; CDR3 protein: CASSLAWGTEYIGNEQFF; CDR3 DNA: TGCGCCAGCAGCTTGGCTTGGGGGACTGAATATATCGGCAATGAGCAGTTCTTC